The 20 T cell receptor beta chains reported below all come from one sample, sequenced in a study of T-cell memory formation after mild COVID-19. TCRdb re-analysed the 5' RACE reads in MiXCR, keeping a single row per CDR3 protein. Here the sample spans 200,000 to 250,000 distinct CDR3 sequences, roughly 10% being singletons. The sequenced sample was PBMCs or a T cell subset sorted from them (not recorded which). The receptors originated from a young man who had mild COVID-19 (a few samples of this study predate the infection). Cell type and time point are not known.

This rearrangement joins TRBV7-2 to TRBJ2-1; D uncertain. The V end lost 4 bases, the J end lost 0 bases, and 16 bases lay between the germline ends. Germline-derived CDR1 and CDR2 are SGHTA and FQGNSA. The CDR3 consists of 17 residues. The CDR3 nucleotides are TGTGCCAGCAGCTCCTCGGCGTGGGCGAGCTCCTACAATGAGCAGTTCTTC. The encoded protein is CASSSSAWASSYNEQFF. Full variable domain (remainder filled in from reference TRBV7-2 and TRBJ2-1): GAGVSQSPSNKVTEKGKDVELRCDPISGHTALYWYRQSLGQGLEFLIYFQGNSAPDKSGLPSDRFSAERTGGSVSTLTIQRTQQEDSAVYLCASSSSAWASSYNEQFFGPGTRLTVL.

This clonotype was seen a few times. V usage is TRBV4-3 and J usage is TRBJ1-5; D call uncertain. The V end was cut by 2 bases, the J end by 5 bases, with 19 bases between. The CDR3 length is 17 residues. Germline V lookup: CDR1 LGHNA, CDR2 YSLEER. The CDR3 spells CASSQLWATDGHQPQHF. CDR3 in DNA: TGCGCCAGCAGCCAATTGTGGGCAACTGACGGGCATCAGCCCCAGCATTTT.

This clonotype was detected a few times. The V and J genes are TRBV2 and TRBJ1-6, with 7 bases lining up with TRBD1. CDR1 is SNHLY and CDR2 is FYNNEI in the germline V gene. The V gene end was trimmed by 8 bases and the J gene end by 8 bases; junction bases not matched to a gene: 9. There are 14 residues in the CDR3. The CDR3 DNA reads TGTGCCAGCGTACCCGGGACAGAAGATTCACCCCTCCACTTT. Amino acids: CASVPGTEDSPLHF.

This clonotype was detected only a few times. The V call is TRBV6-5, the J call TRBJ2-5; TRBD1 matches 8 bases. Looked up from germline, CDR1 is MNHEY and CDR2 is SVGAGI. The ends lost 2 bases at V and 1 base at J; junction bases unmatched: 12. CDR3 length: 18 residues. This CDR3 is CASSYLRSRTGRQETQYF. CDR3 DNA: TGTGCCAGCAGTTACCTGCGATCCCGGACAGGGCGCCAAGAGACCCAGTACTTC.

This clonotype was detected a few times. Written as DNA, the CDR3 is TGTGCCAGCGAGGAAGATGTTAGTGAAAAACTGTTTTTT. Its translation is CASEEDVSEKLFF. The chain has TRBV12-3 or TRBV12-4 and TRBJ1-4, with unresolved D. V was clipped by 8 bases and J by 7 bases, with 14 bases between them. The CDR3 covers 13 residues.

This rearrangement joins TRBV6-5 to TRBJ1-1; 7 nucleotides line up with TRBD1. This CDR3 contains 15 residues. From germline, CDR1 is MNHEY and CDR2 SVGAGI. The V segment lost 3 bases and the J segment 1 base; nucleotides outside the gene matches: 5. The CDR3 coding sequence is TGTGCCAGCAGTTATAGGGGGCCGGGGAACACTGAAGCTTTCTTT. Protein sequence: CASSYRGPGNTEAFF.

At least ten counts were recorded for this clonotype. The chain has TRBV3-1 and TRBJ2-7; a weak D match, TRBD1 (6 bases). The CDR3 is made up of 14 amino acids. Trimming left V 3 bases short and J 3 bases short, with 12 bases between. In germline, CDR1 is LGHDT, CDR2 YNNKEL (reference sequence). The CDR3, as DNA: TGTGCCAGCAGCCACTGGACAGAAAGCTACGAGCAGTACTTC. Its protein product is CASSHWTESYEQYF.

This clonotype was observed a few times. The chain is built from TRBV2 and TRBJ2-1; maybe TRBD1 (6 bases). The V end lost 6 bases, the J end lost 7 bases, and 19 bases lay between the germline ends. The V gene's germline CDR1 is SNHLY and CDR2 FYNNEI. This CDR3 is built from 15 residues. CDR3 in DNA: TGTGCCAGCAGAAAAGATGAGACAGGAAAAAATGAGCAGTTCTTC. Amino acids: CASRKDETGKNEQFF.

This clonotype was counted only a few times. The chain has TRBV11-2 and TRBJ1-2; TRBD1 matches 8 bases. V was clipped by 5 bases and J by 4 bases; unmatched bases: 6. CDR1 and CDR2 from the germline V gene are SGHAT and FQNNGV. This CDR3 has 14 amino acids. The CDR3 DNA reads as TGTGCCAGCAGCGCCCGGACAGGGAGCTATGGCTACACCTTC. Translated, it gives CASSARTGSYGYTF. Looking up the rest from reference TRBV11-2 and TRBJ1-2 gives the full variable domain: EAGVAQSPRYKIIEKRQSVAFWCNPISGHATLYWYQQILGQGPKLLIQFQNNGVVDDSQLPKDRFSAERLKGVDSTLKIQPAKLEDSAVYLCASSARTGSYGYTFGSGTRLTVV.

This clonotype has only a few counts. V usage is TRBV6-2 or TRBV6-3 and J usage is TRBJ2-1; D not certain. V was pared by 4 bases and J by 4 bases, with 8 bases between. The CDR3 totals 13 residues. CDR1 MNHEY and CDR2 SVGEGT come from the germline V gene. CDR3 sequence reads: CASSFLAYNEQFF. CDR3 DNA: TGTGCCAGCAGTTTTTTGGCGTACAATGAGCAGTTCTTC.

About this clonotype: Germline is not matched at one junction end, which may reflect a read error. The chain carries TRBV19 and TRBJ2-2; 7 bases fit TRBD2. CDR3 length: 13 residues. From germline, CDR1 is LNHDA and CDR2 SQIVND (reference sequence). The CDR3 protein is CDSSIREAGELFF. The CDR3 coding sequence is TGTGACAGTAGTATCCGGGAGGCCGGGGAGCTGTTTTTT.

The table lists this clonotype with a few counts. The chain links TRBV5-1 to TRBJ1-5; D not certain. Germline loops: CDR1 SGHRS, CDR2 YFSETQ. The CDR3 has 15 residues. Between the trimmed V and J ends, which lost 3 bases and 0 bases, there was a span of 10 bases. The CDR3 nucleotides read TGCGCCAGCAGCTCGGACGGAAATAGCAATCAGCCCCAGCATTTT. It encodes CASSSDGNSNQPQHF.

V usage is TRBV6-5 and J usage is TRBJ2-7, with a weak D call TRBD1 (5 bases). The germline V gene has CDR1 MNHEY and CDR2 SVGAGI. The CDR3 contains 15 residues. Deletions cut 4 bases from V and 1 base from J, with 14 bases between. The CDR3 protein is CASSSGVSGSYEQYF. CDR3 nucleotides: TGTGCCAGCAGTTCCGGTGTTTCAGGGTCCTACGAGCAGTACTTC.

Ten or more counts support this clonotype. In DNA, the CDR3 is TGTGCCAGCAGCCAAGGGCTAGGCAGCGGTAACCTCGGAAACACAGATACGCAGTATTTT. Translating gives CASSQGLGSGNLGNTDTQYF. The rearrangement joins TRBV4-2 to TRBJ2-3; a weak D match, TRBD2 (5 bases). Between the trimmed V and J ends, which lost 1 base and 2 bases, there was a span of 25 bases. Germline V gene sequence: CDR1 LGHNA, CDR2 YNFKEQ. The CDR3 consists of 20 residues.

This clonotype was counted ten times or more. The chain is built from TRBV20-1 and TRBJ2-2; no definite D call. V lost 3 bases and J 7 bases, leaving 12 bases between the germline ends. The CDR3 length is 13 residues. Germline V gene lookup returns CDR1 DFQATT and CDR2 SNEGSKA (reference sequence). The CDR3 region has the DNA TGCAGTGCTAGTAACTATGTCGACGGGGAGCTGTTTTTT. It encodes CSASNYVDGELFF.

V is TRBV9 and J is TRBJ1-2; D not certain. This CDR3 has 15 amino acids. Germline V lookup: CDR1 SGDLS, CDR2 YYNGEE. V lost 4 bases and J lost 3, with 16 bases in between. The CDR3: CASSLDPGPDYGYTF. CDR3 DNA: TGTGCCAGCAGCCTTGATCCAGGTCCAGACTATGGCTACACCTTC.

This clonotype was picked up many times. The genes are TRBV7-2 and TRBJ2-1; 16 bases are a match to TRBD2. V trimming: 3 bases; J trimming: 8 bases; junction bases outside the gene matches: 7. CDR1 and CDR2 (germline): SGHTA, FQGNSA. CDR3 length: 17 amino acids. CDR3 protein: CASSLGLAGGIGDEQFF. In DNA, the CDR3 is TGTGCCAGCAGCTTGGGACTAGCGGGGGGGATCGGCGATGAGCAGTTCTTC. Full variable domain (remainder filled in from reference TRBV7-2 and TRBJ2-1): GAGVSQSPSNKVTEKGKDVELRCDPISGHTALYWYRQSLGQGLEFLIYFQGNSAPDKSGLPSDRFSAERTGGSVSTLTIQRTQQEDSAVYLCASSLGLAGGIGDEQFFGPGTRLTVL.

This CDR3 is CASSLAGAKGAFF. Here the CDR3 DNA reads TGTGCCAGCAGCTTAGCTGGGGCAAAGGGAGCTTTCTTT. This chain joins TRBV7-2 and TRBJ1-1; D might be TRBD1 (5 bases). The CDR3 contains 13 residues. Looked up from germline, CDR1 is SGHTA and CDR2 is FQGNSA. V was clipped by 0 bases and J by 10 bases, with 12 bases between them.

This clonotype occurred many times. The chain recombines TRBV4-3 with TRBJ1-1; D perhaps matches TRBD1 (5 bases). CDR1 and CDR2 (germline): LGHNA, YSLEER. This CDR3 has 13 residues. V shed 0 bases and J shed 7 bases, with 9 bases lying between them. The CDR3 bases are TGCGCCAGCAGCCAAGATTGGGGGGGTGAAGCTTTCTTT. This codes for CASSQDWGGEAFF.

The V and J genes are TRBV7-9 and TRBJ1-1, with TRBD1 identical over 8 bases. The CDR3 totals 15 residues. The germline CDR1 and CDR2 sequences are SEHNR and FQNEAQ (reference sequence). V lost 2 bases to trimming and J lost 4 bases; unmatched junction nucleotides: 6. This chain's CDR3 is CASSLTRTGSTEAFF. CDR3 coding DNA: TGTGCCAGCAGCTTAACCCGGACAGGGAGCACTGAAGCTTTCTTT. The complete variable domain, with remaining parts taken from reference TRBV7-9 and TRBJ1-1, reads DTGVSQNPRHKITKRGQNVTFRCDPISEHNRLYWYRQTLGQGPEFLTYFQNEAQLEKSRLLSDRFSAERPKGSFSTLEIQRTEQGDSAMYLCASSLTRTGSTEAFFGQGTRLTVV.